Each of the 20 T cell receptor beta chains below was sequenced from the same sample in a study of blood T cells in healthy people across ages. Sample-barcoded 5' priming and a J-beta primer mix drove a second PCR of roughly 7 to 11 cycles. Using its own MiXCR run on the 5' RACE reads, TCRdb lists one record per CDR3 protein. The sample has approximately 600,000 distinct CDR3 sequences, 58% seen once. The material sequenced was blood. The receptors were sampled from a man between 60 and 75 years old in good health.

This chain joins TRBV7-6 and TRBJ2-1; 12 bases are shared with TRBD2. V trimming: 2 bases; J trimming: 3 bases; junction bases outside the gene matches: 5. The CDR3 extends over 17 amino acids. Germline lookup yields CDR1 SGHVS and CDR2 FNYEAQ. CDR3 in amino acids: CASSLTSGGPIYNEQFF. CDR3 DNA: TGTGCCAGCAGCTTAACTAGCGGGGGGCCGATCTACAATGAGCAGTTCTTC.

The V call is TRBV11-3, the J call TRBJ2-1; TRBD1 matches at 8 bases. Germline-derived CDR1 and CDR2 are SGHNT and YENEEA. J gave up 7 bases and V 1 base, and 3 bases lay outside the gene matches. The CDR3 contains 14 residues. CDR3 in DNA: TGTGCCAGCAGCTTAGGGACAGGGTGGAATGAGCAGTTCTTC. It codes for CASSLGTGWNEQFF.

The gene calls are TRBV7-8 and TRBJ2-3, with 10 bases that match TRBD1. The CDR3 extends over 18 amino acids. After removal of 2 bases from V and 6 bases from J, the junction contained 14 bases not matched to a gene. Per germline, CDR1 SGHVS and CDR2 FQNEAQ. The CDR3 region has the DNA TGTGCCAGCAGCTTAACCCCTTTTGGACAGGGGGAGCTGGATACGCAGTATTTT. It encodes CASSLTPFGQGELDTQYF. The full variable domain, in which reference TRBV7-8 and TRBJ2-3 provide the parts outside the CDR3, is GAGVSQSPRYKVAKRGQDVALRCDPISGHVSLFWYQQALGQGPEFLTYFQNEAQLDKSGLPSDRFFAERPEGSVSTLKIQRTQQEDSAVYLCASSLTPFGQGELDTQYFGPGTRLTVL.

This clonotype was seen only a few times. CDR3 region: CASSYRRGALYEQYF. In nucleotides, the CDR3 is TGTGCCAGCAGTTACAGGCGGGGGGCGTTGTACGAGCAGTACTTC. The rearrangement uses TRBV6-5 and TRBJ2-7, with 8 bases identical to TRBD2. The J segment lost 4 bases and the V segment lost 2 bases, leaving 7 bases of the junction unmatched. CDR3 length equals 15 residues. From germline, CDR1 is MNHEY and CDR2 SVGAGI.

This rearrangement joins TRBV5-1 to TRBJ2-1; TRBD1 aligns across 8 bases. Germline values: CDR1 SGHRS, CDR2 YFSETQ. V lost 1 base and J lost 3; bases outside the gene matches: 12. The CDR3 extends over 18 amino acids. The DNA for the CDR3 is TGCGCCAGCAGCTTGTCGACCGGGGCGGACAGGGTCTACAATGAGCAGTTCTTC. This encodes CASSLSTGADRVYNEQFF.

The chain uses TRBV5-6 and TRBJ2-4; 9 bases match TRBD1. The end of the DNA fits TRBJ2-5 better, so the J call may be wrong. From germline, CDR1 is SGHDT and CDR2 YYEEEE. CDR3 length: 15 amino acids. The CDR3 region is CASSFRGTGMETQYF. The CDR3 bases are TGTGCCAGCAGCTTCCGCGGGACAGGGATGGAGACCCAGTACTTC.

This clonotype was counted only a few times. The J gene is TRBJ2-5, the V gene TRBV28; 8 positions agree with TRBD1. With V trimmed by 5 bases and J by 4 bases, 6 bases remained unmatched. Germline CDR1 MDHEN, CDR2 SYDVKM. The CDR3 totals 14 residues. CDR3 region: CASSATGAGETQYF. CDR3 DNA sequence: TGTGCCAGCAGTGCGACAGGGGCGGGAGAGACCCAGTACTTC.

The V and J genes are TRBV7-8 and TRBJ2-5, with 9 bases lining up with TRBD2. The CDR3 covers 16 residues. After removal of 1 base from V and 9 bases from J, the junction contained 12 bases not matched to a gene. CDR1 is SGHVS, CDR2 FQNEAQ, per germline. CDR3 sequence reads: CASSLVPPRTSAAQYF. The CDR3 coding sequence is TGTGCCAGCAGCTTAGTTCCTCCCCGGACTAGCGCGGCCCAGTACTTC.

The sample holds a few counts of this clonotype. The rearrangement joins TRBV4-2 to TRBJ2-7, with D possibly called TRBD1 or TRBD2 (6 bases each). The V end lost 8 bases, the J end lost 1 base, and 12 bases lay between the germline ends. CDR3 size: 13 residues. The V gene's germline CDR1 is LGHNA and CDR2 YNFKEQ. In DNA form, the CDR3 reads TGTGCCAGCGCGGGACAAGTTTCCTACGAGCAGTACTTC. Amino acids: CASAGQVSYEQYF.

V usage is TRBV2 and J usage is TRBJ2-6; 7 positions match TRBD1. J lost 4 bases, V lost 9 bases, and 6 bases had no gene match. The germline CDR1 and CDR2 sequences are SNHLY and FYNNEI. The CDR3 is 14 residues long. The CDR3: CARQGPDGANVLTF. CDR3 coding DNA: TGTGCCAGACAGGGGCCGGACGGGGCCAACGTCCTGACTTTC.

CDR3 sequence reads: CSARINSGGGSYNEQFF. The CDR3, as DNA: TGCAGTGCTAGGATAAACAGCGGGGGGGGCTCCTACAATGAGCAGTTCTTC. The chain uses TRBV20-1 and TRBJ2-1, with 10 positions matching TRBD2. The ends lost 3 bases at V and 0 bases at J; junction bases unmatched: 8. This CDR3 is built from 17 residues. Germline lookup yields CDR1 DFQATT and CDR2 SNEGSKA (reference sequence).

The V call is TRBV7-2, the J call TRBJ2-7; TRBD2 is a possible D gene (6 bases). The CDR3 is 15 amino acids. V was cut by 1 base and J by 6 bases, with 16 bases left in between. CDR1 is SGHTA, CDR2 FQGNSA, per germline. CDR3 in DNA: TGTGCCAGCAGCTTAGGAAGAGCGTGGGGAGGCGAGCAGTACTTC. Protein product: CASSLGRAWGGEQYF.

This chain links TRBV12-3 or TRBV12-4 with TRBJ1-6, with D tentatively TRBD1 (6 bases). The V gene lost 8 bases and the J gene lost 10 bases, with 12 bases spanning the gap. The CDR3 loop spans 12 amino acids. CDR3 DNA: TGTGCCAGCGGGGACGGACAGTCACCCCTCCACTTT. Translating it yields CASGDGQSPLHF.

The chain uses TRBV6-5 and TRBJ2-4; TRBD2 aligns across 15 bases. Trimming at V came to 2 bases and at J to 0 bases, leaving 11 bases not matched to a gene. This CDR3 region has 21 residues. Germline V gives CDR1 MNHEY, CDR2 SVGAGI. The CDR3 sequence is CASSYPNPGTSGGIAKNIQYF. The CDR3 nucleotides are TGTGCCAGCAGTTACCCGAATCCCGGGACTAGCGGGGGGATAGCCAAAAACATTCAGTACTTC.

The sample holds a few counts of this clonotype. The rearrangement joins TRBV20-1 to TRBJ2-7; no definite D call. The CDR3 has 14 amino acids. Trimming took 0 bases from V and 2 from J, leaving 11 bases between them. Germline CDR1 and CDR2: DFQATT and SNEGSKA (reference sequence). The DNA of the CDR3 is TGCAGTGCTAGAGACCCCCTTCTCCCCTACGAGCAGTACTTC. Protein product: CSARDPLLPYEQYF.

This clonotype was counted a few times. V is TRBV27 and J is TRBJ2-1; 11 bases match TRBD2. Germline lookup yields CDR1 MNHEY and CDR2 SMNVEV (reference sequence). V dropped 3 bases and J dropped 7; count of bases not matched to a gene: 8. The CDR3 spans 16 residues. In DNA form, the CDR3 reads TGTGCCAGCAGTTTTGAGGGACTAGCGGCGAAGAATGAGCAGTTCTTC. Translating gives CASSFEGLAAKNEQFF.

The chain links TRBV7-2 to TRBJ2-5; tentatively, D is TRBD2 (5 bases). This CDR3 region has 15 residues. V was clipped by 5 bases and J by 2 bases, with 15 bases between them. Germline CDR1 reads SGHTA; CDR2 reads FQGNSA. The CDR3 DNA follows: TGTGCCAGCAGCCAAAGGGCGGGCAGGCAAGAGACCCAGTACTTC. It translates to CASSQRAGRQETQYF.

CDR3 nucleotide sequence: TGTGCCAGCAGCGCACCCGGGGGGGCCAGAGAGCAGTTCTTC. Residues: CASSAPGGAREQFF. The chain has TRBV3-1 and TRBJ2-1, with TRBD2 matching over 8 bases. Losses at the gene ends were 5 bases for V and 10 bases for J; bases not matched to a gene: 10. Germline-derived CDR1 and CDR2 are LGHDT and YNNKEL (reference sequence). The CDR3 sequence is 14 residues long.

This clonotype was seen only a few times. The chain joins TRBV7-8 to TRBJ2-4, with TRBD1 as a possible D gene (6 bases). Germline values: CDR1 SGHVS, CDR2 FQNEAQ. V lost 4 bases and J 0 bases, leaving 13 bases between the germline ends. The CDR3 length is 16 residues. In nucleotides, the CDR3 is TGTGCCAGCAGCTGGGGCAGGGGTGAAGCCAAAAACATTCAGTACTTC. This translates into CASSWGRGEAKNIQYF.

In this sample, this clonotype turned up a few times. The J gene is TRBJ1-2, the V gene TRBV7-9; D uncertain. The CDR3 length is 16 residues. Germline V CDR1 and CDR2: SEHNR, FQNEAQ (reference sequence). V was pared by 3 bases and J by 6 bases, with 20 bases between. The CDR3 DNA reads TGTGCCAGCAGCTTCACAGTGACCGGCCCCCACGATGGCTACACCTTC. It encodes CASSFTVTGPHDGYTF.